A selection of T cell receptor beta chains follows, all from one sample in a study of T cell responses to AZD1222 COVID-19 vaccine. Generated by immunoSEQ multiplex PCR, the TCRdb table keeps only in-frame clones and is missing some. The sample lists about 31,000 clones; around nine tenths were seen once. This sample comprised peripheral blood, obtained 28 days after the second AZD1222 dose. The receptors originated from an adult who received the AZD1222 COVID-19 vaccine. The CDR3 runs from the conserved cysteine through the conserved F or W. A D gene is named only where the DNA matches it firmly. A row's size may be missing; if present it is once, few, many or a size class.

j_call	d_call	v_call	clone_size	cdr3_aa	cdr3_nt
TRBJ1-1	-	TRBV7-9	-	CASSLPPMNTEAFF	TGTGCCAGCAGCTTACCACCCATGAACACTGAAGCTTTCTTT
TRBJ2-2	-	TRBV25-1	-	CASSDRTNTGELFF	TGTGCCAGCAGTGACAGAACGAACACCGGGGAGCTGTTTTTT
TRBJ1-1	-	TRBV12-3/TRBV12-4	-	CASSLGAGLEAFF	TGTGCCAGCAGTTTAGGAGCCGGTCTCGAAGCTTTCTTT
TRBJ1-2	-	TRBV5-5	-	CASSPKGDGMGGYTF	TGTGCCAGCAGCCCTAAAGGGGACGGGATGGGTGGCTACACCTTC
TRBJ1-2	-	TRBV18	-	CASSPRTLRYTF	TGTGCCAGCTCACCGCGGACCCTGCGCTACACCTTC
TRBJ2-3	-	TRBV19	-	CASSIKGQADTQYF	TGTGCCAGTAGTATTAAAGGGCAGGCAGATACGCAGTATTTT
TRBJ2-5	-	TRBV28	-	CASSPYLGRQGRAGAQETQYF	TGTGCCAGCAGTCCCTATCTGGGGAGACAGGGTAGGGCGGGGGCCCAAGAGACCCAGTACTTC
TRBJ1-2	-	TRBV10-3	-	CAISSMSSAGYTF	TGTGCCATCAGTTCCATGAGCTCGGCTGGCTACACCTTC
TRBJ2-1	-	TRBV19	-	CASSMSQGESNEQFF	TGTGCCAGTAGTATGTCGCAGGGCGAAAGCAATGAGCAGTTCTTC
TRBJ1-1	-	TRBV13	-	CASSPGGGAYTEAFF	TGTGCCAGCAGCCCCGGGGGGGGCGCGTACACTGAAGCTTTCTTT
TRBJ1-6	TRBD1	TRBV3-1/TRBV3-2	once	CASSHDRGYNSPLHF	TGTGCCAGCAGCCATGACAGGGGATATAATTCACCCCTCCACTTT
TRBJ2-3	TRBD2	TRBV6-4	-	CASSERGGRIDTQYF	TGTGCCAGCAGTGAACGGGGGGGCCGGATAGATACGCAGTATTTT
TRBJ1-5	-	TRBV6-5	-	CASSYSRNQPQHF	TGTGCCAGCAGTTACTCGAGGAATCAGCCCCAGCATTTT
TRBJ1-5	-	TRBV7-5	-	CARSLAGQGRPSNQPQHF	TGTGCCAGAAGCTTAGCTGGCCAGGGTAGGCCTAGCAATCAGCCCCAGCATTTT
TRBJ1-1	-	TRBV30	once	CAHNRWERTEAFF	TGTGCCCATAACAGGTGGGAGCGCACTGAAGCTTTCTTT
TRBJ1-2	-	TRBV4-1	-	CASSHVIRVSGENYGYTF	TGCGCCAGCAGCCATGTGATAAGGGTATCAGGGGAAAACTATGGCTACACCTTC
TRBJ1-5	-	TRBV6-2/TRBV6-3	-	CASSYNPGTPQHF	TGTGCCAGCAGTTATAATCCAGGGACGCCCCAGCATTTT
TRBJ2-3	-	TRBV9	-	CASSVEAGQEPTDTQYF	TGTGCCAGCAGCGTAGAAGCAGGGCAGGAGCCCACAGATACGCAGTATTTT
TRBJ1-4	-	TRBV27	-	CASRGAFSTNEKLFF	TGTGCCAGCAGGGGTGCCTTTTCAACTAATGAAAAACTGTTTTTT
TRBJ1-6	-	TRBV12-3/TRBV12-4	-	CASGGQYNSPLHF	TGTGCCAGCGGGGGGCAGTATAATTCACCCCTCCACTTT
TRBJ1-2	TRBD1	TRBV19	-	CASRDTRGQFGYTF	TGTGCCAGTAGGGATACCAGGGGGCAGTTTGGCTACACCTTC
TRBJ1-2	-	TRBV7-2	-	CASSLRRTDYGYTF	TGTGCCAGCAGCTTACGGAGGACCGACTATGGCTACACCTTC
TRBJ1-2	-	TRBV9	-	CASSVMVATNYGYTF	TGTGCCAGCAGCGTTATGGTGGCTACTAACTATGGCTACACCTTC
TRBJ1-5	-	TRBV4-3	-	CASSQDYGSNQPQHF	TGCGCCAGCAGCCAAGATTACGGGTCCAATCAGCCCCAGCATTTT
TRBJ1-1	TRBD1	TRBV9	once	CASSGGQENTEAFF	TGTGCCAGCAGCGGGGGACAGGAGAACACTGAAGCTTTCTTT
TRBJ2-3	-	TRBV6-4	-	CASSDVGETDTQYF	TGTGCCAGCAGTGACGTTGGGGAGACAGATACGCAGTATTTT